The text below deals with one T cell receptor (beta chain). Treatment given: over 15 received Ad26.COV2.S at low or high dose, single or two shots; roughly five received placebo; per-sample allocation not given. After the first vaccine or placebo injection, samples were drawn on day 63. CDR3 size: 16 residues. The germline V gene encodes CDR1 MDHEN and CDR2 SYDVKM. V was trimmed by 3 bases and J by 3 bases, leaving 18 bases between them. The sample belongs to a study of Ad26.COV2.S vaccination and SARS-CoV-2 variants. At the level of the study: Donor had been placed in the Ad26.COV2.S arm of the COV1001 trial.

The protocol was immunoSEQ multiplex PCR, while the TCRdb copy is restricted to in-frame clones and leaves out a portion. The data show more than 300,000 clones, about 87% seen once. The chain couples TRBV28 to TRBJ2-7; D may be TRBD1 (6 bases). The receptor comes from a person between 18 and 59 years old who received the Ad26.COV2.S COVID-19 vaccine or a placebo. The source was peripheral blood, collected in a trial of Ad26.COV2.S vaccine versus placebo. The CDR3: CASSFLLGTTFYEQYF. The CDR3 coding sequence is TGTGCCAGCAGTTTCCTACTCGGGACAACATTCTACGAGCAGTACTTC.